This T cell receptor beta chain was sequenced in a study of cytomegalovirus exposure and HLA in healthy donors. Study conclusions and caveats: The study listed roughly 160 cytomegalovirus-associated TCR beta chains. The HLA-A and HLA-B alleles of most subjects were reportedly predicted accurately from TCR beta sequences.

To note about this clone: Its antigen is undetermined.

The study ran its PCR with 60 Vbeta and 13 Jbeta primers. Data came from immunoSEQ multiplex PCR; TCRdb stores just in-frame clones and leaves some out. The repertoire table contains approximately 100,000 clones. The receptor was derived from a man aged 50 to 59 in good health and CMV-seronegative. The sequenced sample consisted of PBMCs.

As DNA, the CDR3 is TGTGCCAGCAGCTTAACCTTGACGTTGGAGGGGTCCTACGAGCAGTACTTC. Amino acids: CASSLTLTLEGSYEQYF. V gene TRBV7-6 combines with J gene TRBJ2-7; D is possibly TRBD2 (6 bases). The CDR3 contains 17 residues. Trimming took 2 bases from V and 1 from J, leaving 18 bases between them. Germline V CDR1 and CDR2: SGHVS, FNYEAQ. Drawing the rest from reference TRBV7-6 and TRBJ2-7, the complete variable domain is GAGVSQSPRYKVTKRGQDVALRCDPISGHVSLYWYRQALGQGPEFLTYFNYEAQQDKSGLPNDRFSAERPEGSISTLTIQRTEQRDSAMYRCASSLTLTLEGSYEQYFGPGTRLTVT.